Listed below are T cell receptor beta chains from one sample, sequenced in a study of shared clonotypes between healthy human individuals. Only in-frame clones appear in the TCRdb table, and some are missing; sequencing was by immunoSEQ multiplex PCR. In the table there are nearly 600,000 clones, 95% of which are singletons. Sequenced sample: naive CD8+ T cells sorted from blood. The receptors here all came from a woman in her 30s in good health. CDR3s leave out the opening cysteine and the closing phenylalanine or tryptophan. Size is stated for part of the rows, as once, few or many counts, or as a class when the clone is expanded.

V	size	J	CDR3
TRBV19	.	TRBJ1-1	ASSIGGILNTEAF
TRBV5-4	.	TRBJ2-7	ASSLASGISYEQY
TRBV7-3	.	TRBJ1-1	ASSLLPKPIEGAF
TRBV6-6	.	TRBJ1-4	ASRERRDRDEKLF
TRBV28	once	TRBJ1-2	ASSLYTGNYGYT
TRBV4-1	.	TRBJ1-1	ASSQLKGAVMNTEAF
TRBV6-6	.	TRBJ2-3	ASSYVGTDTQY
TRBV19	once	TRBJ2-7	ASSIRWTGGYEQY
TRBV11-2	.	TRBJ2-3	ASSLYSTDTQY
TRBV11-2	.	TRBJ2-3	ASSSRLAGNSGDTQY
TRBV7-2	.	TRBJ2-5	ASNPPEGELETQY
TRBV9	.	TRBJ2-7	ASSSRQGGAYEQY
TRBV10-3	.	.	AIGSGGSYEQY
TRBV6-4	.	TRBJ2-2	ASRGGTGELF
TRBV21-1	.	TRBJ1-5	ASSITGSQDQPQH
TRBV11-2	.	TRBJ2-7	ASSGEGVQHPAEQY
TRBV2	.	TRBJ1-5	ASRGLTASNQPQH
TRBV10-3	once	TRBJ2-4	AISESNSAKNIQY
TRBV27	once	TRBJ2-1	ASSSGTSGRNEQF
TRBV27	.	TRBJ2-1	ASSLVGGEQF
TRBV6-1	.	TRBJ2-4	ASSEVPTGAKNIQY
TRBV7-9	.	TRBJ2-7	ASSPETSGSYEQY
TRBV18	.	TRBJ1-1	ASSPPKGALNTEAF
TRBV5-1	.	TRBJ2-7	ASSPGLAGGLYEQY
TRBV7-9	.	TRBJ2-5	ASSFDGYQETQY
TRBV7-8	.	TRBJ2-7	ASSSVTSVNEQY
TRBV19	.	TRBJ2-2	ASSMVTTNTGELF
TRBV30	once	TRBJ2-1	AWSVGDPQF
TRBV9	once	TRBJ1-1	ASSPDPGGSTEAF
TRBV5-1	.	TRBJ2-3	ASSSPKIRQYTDTQY
TRBV2	.	TRBJ2-7	ASSESSLDSFYEQY
TRBV5-4	.	TRBJ2-1	ASSFGLTYNEQF
TRBV5-6	.	TRBJ2-7	ASSLGFLGTYEQY
TRBV7-9	.	TRBJ2-3	ASSSHTDTQY
TRBV11-2	.	TRBJ2-7	ASSLGFRYEQY
TRBV28	.	TRBJ1-5	ASSSIGNSNQPQH
TRBV9	once	TRBJ1-1	ASSGLTTGMNTEAF
TRBV27	.	TRBJ1-1	ASTATGGFAEAF
TRBV5-1	.	TRBJ2-7	ASSPGLAGDYEQY
TRBV6-1	.	TRBJ1-5	ASRGQLYSNQPQH
TRBV2	once	TRBJ2-7	ASRDSTYEQY
TRBV19	.	TRBJ2-2	ASSLGLAGGLGELF
TRBV10-3	.	TRBJ2-3	AITPEDSATDTQY
TRBV27	.	TRBJ2-7	ASSLLVGSGYEQY
TRBV28	.	TRBJ1-2	ASTPLVPLRSSDYGYT
TRBV5-4	.	TRBJ2-7	ASSLGPGYEQY
TRBV5-6	.	TRBJ2-3	ASSLAVAVTSTDTQY